The rows below give T cell receptor beta chains drawn from one sample of a study of CD8+CD57+ T cells in acquired aplastic anemia. TCRdb reprocessed the reads with MiXCR, giving one entry per CDR3 protein. The sample lists tens of thousands of distinct CDR3 sequences, 65% to 70% seen once, with less than 25% in the top ten. Material: sorted CD4+, CD8+, or CD8+CD57+ T cells (not recorded which) from PBMCs. The receptors here all came from a human donor in good health, serving as a control. Both conserved end residues are part of each CDR3. A D gene is named only where the DNA matches it firmly. Clone size, where shown, is once, few, many, or a class for clones that have expanded.

.	TRBD2	TRBJ2-1	TRBV6-1	CSSSSSGGAAAYNEQFF	TGTTCCAGCAGCTCGAGCGGGGGGGCCGCGGCCTACAATGAGCAGTTCTTC
few	.	TRBJ1-4	TRBV25-1	CASRQTGPNEKLFF	TGTGCCAGCAGACAGACTGGGCCTAATGAAAAACTGTTTTTT
.	.	TRBJ2-7	TRBV10-3	CASTRDNTYEQYF	TGTGCCAGCACCCGGGACAATACCTACGAGCAGTACTTC
medium-sized	.	TRBJ2-5	TRBV7-9	CASSQSGRKETQYF	TGTGCCAGCAGCCAATCAGGGAGGAAAGAGACCCAGTACTTC
.	.	TRBJ2-5	TRBV7-6	CASSLFSGGGETQYF	TGTGCCAGCAGCTTATTTTCGGGGGGCGGGGAGACCCAGTACTTC
.	.	TRBJ1-2	TRBV25-1	CASSEYVFDYGYTF	TGTGCCAGCAGTGAATACGTATTCGACTATGGCTACACCTTC
once	.	TRBJ1-2	TRBV19	CASKDRNYGYTF	TGTGCCAGCAAAGACAGGAACTATGGCTACACCTTC
.	TRBD2	TRBJ2-7	TRBV20-1	CSARASGGVYEQYF	TGCAGTGCTAGAGCTAGCGGGGGCGTCTACGAGCAGTACTTC
once	.	TRBJ1-2	TRBV7-6	CASSPRSTNYGYTF	TGTGCCAGCAGCCCGAGATCGACTAACTATGGCTACACCTTC
.	.	TRBJ1-6	TRBV19	CASSISTAKYSPLHF	TGTGCCAGTAGTATCTCTACAGCCAAATATTCACCCCTCCACTTT
once	TRBD2	TRBJ2-5	TRBV10-3	CAIKETSGKETQYF	TGTGCCATCAAAGAGACTAGCGGAAAAGAGACCCAGTACTTC
.	.	TRBJ2-1	TRBV24-1	CATSDPLYNEQFF	TGTGCCACCAGTGATCCCCTCTACAATGAGCAGTTCTTC
.	.	TRBJ1-6	TRBV7-9	CASGGTENSPLHF	TGTGCCAGCGGTGGGACTGAGAATTCACCCCTCCACTTT
many	.	TRBJ1-5	TRBV25-1	CASSLSATQPQHF	TGTGCCAGCAGTCTGAGCGCCACTCAGCCCCAGCATTTT
.	.	TRBJ2-3	TRBV29-1	CSFYSADTQYF	TGCAGCTTTTACTCGGCGGATACGCAGTATTTT
few	.	TRBJ2-3	TRBV28	CASSLGAGTDTQYF	TGTGCCAGCAGTTTAGGAGCGGGCACAGATACGCAGTATTTT
.	.	TRBJ2-7	TRBV19	CASSILVRSEQYF	TGTGCCAGTAGTATTCTGGTGAGGAGTGAGCAGTACTTC
.	.	TRBJ2-1	TRBV29-1	CSVEGQNNEQFF	TGCAGCGTTGAAGGACAGAACAATGAGCAGTTCTTC
.	TRBD1	TRBJ1-1	TRBV9	CASSVGRRGPGVSEAFF	TGTGCCAGCAGCGTAGGTAGGAGGGGGCCGGGGGTGAGCGAAGCTTTCTTT
once	.	TRBJ1-2	TRBV29-1	CSAVNATRGYTF	TGCAGCGCCGTAAACGCCACGCGAGGCTACACCTTC
few	TRBD1	TRBJ1-5	TRBV11-1	CASSLGWAGGNNQPQHF	TGTGCCAGCAGCTTAGGGTGGGCAGGGGGTAATAATCAGCCCCAGCATTTT
.	.	TRBJ2-5	TRBV10-3	CAIREQGGRETQYF	TGTGCCATCAGGGAACAGGGCGGGCGAGAGACCCAGTACTTC
.	.	TRBJ1-1	TRBV20-1	CSAAKKQNTEAFF	TGCAGTGCGGCTAAGAAACAGAACACTGAAGCTTTCTTT
.	.	TRBJ2-1	TRBV25-1	CASSLLLGGEQFF	TGTGCCAGCAGTCTCCTTTTGGGCGGTGAGCAGTTCTTC
once	.	TRBJ2-7	TRBV11-1	CASSPGQYEQYF	TGTGCCAGCAGCCCCGGACAGTACGAGCAGTACTTC
medium-sized	.	TRBJ2-1	TRBV19	CASSFLSSYNEQFF	TGTGCCAGTAGTTTCCTGAGCTCCTACAATGAGCAGTTCTTC
.	.	TRBJ2-7	TRBV5-1	CASSLAWGDRYEQYF	TGCGCCAGCAGCTTGGCCTGGGGAGATCGCTACGAGCAGTACTTC
.	TRBD2	TRBJ2-3	TRBV10-2	CASQRGDITDTQYF	TGCGCCAGCCAGCGGGGGGATATCACAGATACGCAGTATTTT
.	.	TRBJ1-1	TRBV2	CASRLLGQSNTEAFF	TGTGCCAGCAGGTTACTTGGGCAGTCGAACACTGAAGCTTTCTTT
.	.	TRBJ2-7	TRBV10-3	CAISADFVGEQYF	TGTGCCATCAGTGCAGACTTCGTCGGCGAGCAGTACTTC
.	TRBD1	TRBJ1-2	TRBV7-2	CASSGPTGGADGYTF	TGTGCCAGCAGCGGCCCGACAGGGGGCGCCGATGGCTACACCTTC
.	.	TRBJ2-1	TRBV11-2	CASSEGDTLGPFF	TGTGCCAGCAGTGAGGGGGACACACTTGGTCCGTTCTTC
many	.	TRBJ1-1	TRBV5-4	CASSSPGAGTEAFF	TGTGCCAGCAGCTCCCCGGGGGCAGGGACTGAAGCTTTCTTT
.	TRBD1	TRBJ1-3	TRBV7-9	CAGTGGTGTNTIYF	TGTGCCGGAACGGGGGGGACAGGTACAAACACCATATATTTT
.	.	TRBJ1-2	TRBV2	CASSGQRIYGYTF	TGTGCCAGCAGTGGGCAGCGGATCTATGGCTACACCTTC
many	.	TRBJ1-5	TRBV4-3	CASSQDSVAGSNQPQHF	TGCGCCAGCAGCCAAGATAGTGTGGCCGGTAGCAATCAGCCCCAGCATTTT
medium-sized	TRBD1	TRBJ1-3	TRBV19	CASSISSTGGNTIYF	TGTGCCAGTAGTATTTCGTCGACAGGGGGAAACACCATATATTTT
.	.	TRBJ1-6	TRBV9	CASSSSWGGENSPLHF	TGTGCCAGCAGCTCTAGCTGGGGGGGGGAGAATTCACCCCTCCACTTT
.	.	TRBJ1-2	TRBV7-2	CASSLVNLANYGYTF	TGTGCCAGCAGCTTAGTGAACCTAGCTAACTATGGCTACACCTTC
.	.	TRBJ1-1	TRBV20-1	CSARDVAEAFF	TGCAGTGCTAGAGATGTGGCGGAAGCTTTCTTT
.	.	TRBJ1-1	TRBV25-1	CASSLKYGSPRF	TGTGCCAGCAGCTTAAAGTACGGCAGCCCGAGATTT
.	.	TRBJ1-5	TRBV12-3/TRBV12-4	CASRRAGQPQHF	TGTGCTAGCCGAAGAGCAGGTCAGCCCCAGCATTTT
once	.	TRBJ2-7	TRBV19	CASSIGGLPYEQYF	TGTGCCAGTAGTATTGGGGGGCTCCCCTACGAGCAGTACTTC
.	.	TRBJ1-1	TRBV10-3	CTIAGQNTEAFF	TGTACCATCGCGGGACAGAACACTGAAGCTTTCTTT
few	TRBD1	TRBJ2-7	TRBV10-3	CAIQRTGAHEQYF	TGTGCCATCCAAAGGACAGGGGCCCACGAGCAGTACTTC
once	.	TRBJ2-5	TRBV2	CASSEGANRGKTQYF	TGTGCCAGCAGTGAAGGTGCTAATAGGGGGAAGACCCAGTACTTC
few	.	TRBJ1-4	TRBV19	CASSIKGVWEKLFF	TGTGCCAGTAGTATCAAGGGGGTTTGGGAAAAACTGTTTTTT
.	.	TRBJ2-7	TRBV12-3/TRBV12-4	CASSFQGPTEEQYF	TGTGCCAGCAGTTTCCAGGGGCCGACAGAAGAGCAGTACTTC
few	.	TRBJ1-5	TRBV12-3/TRBV12-4	CASSFFADNQPQHF	TGTGCCAGCAGTTTCTTTGCGGACAATCAGCCCCAGCATTTT
.	TRBD2	TRBJ2-1	TRBV20-1	CSARSGGAFEQFF	TGCAGTGCTAGAAGCGGGGGGGCGTTTGAGCAGTTCTTC
.	.	TRBJ2-7	TRBV7-9	CASSPSFPLDEQYF	TGTGCCAGCAGCCCTAGCTTCCCTCTTGACGAGCAGTACTTC
few	TRBD2	TRBJ2-7	TRBV19	CASNARGASYEQYF	TGTGCCAGTAATGCGCGGGGGGCCTCCTACGAGCAGTACTTC
once	.	TRBJ2-5	TRBV7-2	CASSLGREYQETQYF	TGTGCCAGCAGCTTGGGCAGGGAGTACCAAGAGACCCAGTACTTC
.	.	TRBJ2-6	TRBV11-1	CASSSGQTSSGANVLTF	TGTGCCAGCAGCTCAGGACAGACGAGCTCTGGGGCCAACGTCCTGACTTTC
.	.	TRBJ2-7	TRBV20-1	CSARDLSGYEQYF	TGCAGTGCTAGAGATTTGTCCGGCTACGAGCAGTACTTC
.	TRBD1	TRBJ1-2	TRBV10-1	CASSESGAGQGVGYTF	TGCGCCAGCAGTGAGTCGGGGGCCGGACAGGGGGTCGGCTACACCTTC
.	TRBD1	TRBJ1-5	TRBV11-2	CASSQGQGAYVENQPQHF	TGTGCCAGCAGCCAGGGACAGGGGGCGTATGTGGAAAATCAGCCCCAGCATTTT
.	TRBD1	TRBJ1-2	TRBV29-1	CSTTGGGTNYGYTF	TGCAGCACGACAGGGGGGGGAACTAACTATGGCTACACCTTC
.	.	TRBJ1-2	TRBV15	CATSRGDRQDGYTF	TGTGCCACCAGCAGAGGAGACAGGCAGGATGGCTACACCTTC